Listed here are 25 T cell receptor beta chains from one sample, sequenced in a study of blood T cell repertoires in COVID-19. Repertoires were generated with immunoSEQ multiplex PCR, while TCRdb's copy carries only in-frame clones and drops some. The sample contains roughly 200,000 clones, around 77% of which appear only once. Sequencing was carried out using peripheral blood. The receptors originated from a man aged 65 to 85 with active or convalescent COVID-19.

This clone was counted between two and nine times. The V gene is TRBV19, the J gene TRBJ1-5, with D uncertain. CDR3 length: 13 amino acids. Per germline, CDR1 LNHDA and CDR2 SQIVND (reference sequence). The V and J ends lost 3 bases and 6 bases respectively, with 9 bases between them. The CDR3 is CASSIAGGQPQHF. The CDR3 DNA reads TGTGCCAGTAGTATTGCAGGAGGTCAGCCCCAGCATTTT.

This chain links TRBV27 with TRBJ1-6; D unclear. This CDR3 region has 16 residues. Germline values: CDR1 MNHEY, CDR2 SMNVEV (reference sequence). V lost 2 bases and J lost 1, with 9 bases in between. The CDR3 DNA reads as TGTGCCAGCAGTTTAGTTACGGGGTCCTATAATTCACCCCTCCACTTT. Its translation: CASSLVTGSYNSPLHF.

The rearrangement joins TRBV11-2 to TRBJ1-2, with D perhaps matching TRBD1 (5 bases). Germline V gives CDR1 SGHAT, CDR2 FQNNGV. This CDR3 has 13 amino acids. The V and J ends lost 5 bases and 8 bases respectively, with 15 bases between them. This chain's CDR3 is CASSREQPGGYTF. The CDR3 nucleotides read TGTGCCAGCAGCCGAGAGCAGCCAGGGGGCTACACCTTC.

J is TRBJ2-3 and V is TRBV10-2; 9 nucleotides line up with TRBD2. This CDR3 contains 15 residues. J was trimmed by 1 base and V by 11 bases; bases with no gene match: 10. The V gene's germline CDR1 is WSHSY and CDR2 SAAADI. For the CDR3, the DNA is TGCGCCTCCTACCCCCGCGGGGGGGGCACAGATACGCAGTATTTT. Residues: CASYPRGGGTDTQYF.

This rearrangement joins TRBV4-2 to TRBJ2-5; possible D gene TRBD2, 6 bases. Per germline, CDR1 LGHNA and CDR2 YNFKEQ. V was pared by 0 bases and J by 4 bases, with 21 bases between. The CDR3 runs 18 residues. The CDR3 nucleotides read TGTGCCAGCAGCCAAGATCCAGGAGTGGGCGGGGCGGGAGAGACCCAGTACTTC. Its protein product is CASSQDPGVGGAGETQYF.

This chain uses TRBV27 with TRBJ1-5; D might be TRBD1 (6 bases). Germline CDR1 reads MNHEY; CDR2 reads SMNVEV (reference sequence). Trimming took off 8 bases at V and 3 bases at J, with 14 bases between the two ends. The CDR3 loop spans 14 amino acids. The CDR3 here is CASDRYNANQPQHF. The CDR3, as DNA: TGTGCCAGCGACAGGTACAACGCCAATCAGCCCCAGCATTTT.

The chain recombines TRBV6-5 with TRBJ1-3, with D uncertain. V gave up 11 bases and J gave up 0 bases, with 14 bases separating them. This CDR3 comprises 14 residues. Germline CDR1 is MNHEY and CDR2 is SVGAGI. Here the CDR3 reads CASKHGSSGNTIYF. As DNA, the CDR3 is TGTGCCTCAAAACATGGGAGCTCTGGAAACACCATATATTTT.

The chain links TRBV3-1 (or the pseudogene TRBV3-2) to TRBJ1-2; D remains ambiguous. The V gene lost 5 bases and the J gene lost 6 bases, with 19 bases spanning the gap. Germline values: CDR1 LGHDT, CDR2 YNNKEL (reference sequence). This CDR3 is 15 amino acids long. The CDR3 coding sequence is TGTGCCAGCAGCATACGAGGTGCGGGGTTGGATGGCTACACCTTC. Translation gives CASSIRGAGLDGYTF.

The chain employs TRBV5-1 and TRBJ2-5; perhaps TRBD2 as D (5 bases). The length of the CDR3 is 14 residues. The germline CDR1 and CDR2 sequences are SGHRS and YFSETQ. Trimming took 0 bases from V and 3 from J, leaving 9 bases between them. In DNA form, the CDR3 reads TGCGCCAGCAGCTTGGTCGGTAGCGAAGAGACCCAGTACTTC. This gives the protein CASSLVGSEETQYF.

This chain joins TRBV18 and TRBJ2-7, with a possible D match to TRBD1 (5 bases). V lost 3 bases, J lost 7 bases, and 16 bases lay in between. CDR3 size: 14 residues. Germline V gene sequence: CDR1 KGHSH, CDR2 LQKENI. The CDR3 region is CASSPEFSGFEQYF. The DNA for the CDR3 is TGTGCCAGCTCACCCGAGTTTTCAGGGTTTGAGCAGTACTTC.

The genes are TRBV12-3 or TRBV12-4 and TRBJ2-7, with D possibly TRBD2 on 6 matching bases. This CDR3 has 11 residues. Trimming took off 4 bases at V and 7 bases at J, with 8 bases between the two ends. CDR3 DNA sequence: TGTGCCAGCAGTTCCGGAGGGGAGCAGTACTTC. It is translated as CASSSGGEQYF.

The rearrangement joins TRBV9 to TRBJ2-1; 7 bases agree with TRBD1. CDR1 and CDR2 from the germline V gene are SGDLS and YYNGEE. This CDR3 contains 14 residues. V lost 0 bases and J lost 6; bases outside the gene matches: 3. CDR3 region: CASSVATGFNEQFF. In DNA, the CDR3 is TGTGCCAGCAGCGTAGCGACAGGGTTCAATGAGCAGTTCTTC.

This sequence joins TRBV25-1 and TRBJ2-7, with 9 positions matching TRBD1. Germline assignment: CDR1 MGHDK and CDR2 SYGVNS. The CDR3 consists of 16 residues. Trimming removed 10 bases from V and 0 bases from J; junction bases left unmatched: 13. This CDR3 reads CATGRGTGLFSYEQYF. The CDR3 DNA is TGTGCCACCGGAAGGGGGACAGGGCTCTTCTCCTACGAGCAGTACTTC.

V and J are TRBV2 and TRBJ1-3; D not certain. The germline V gene has CDR1 SNHLY and CDR2 FYNNEI. The CDR3 extends over 15 amino acids. V lost 8 bases and J lost 2, with 16 bases in between. The CDR3 reads CASSLEYLAGNTIYF. The CDR3 DNA reads as TGTGCCAGCTCCTTAGAATACTTGGCTGGAAACACCATATATTTT.

The CDR3 nucleotides are TGTGCCAGCAGCCCCGGACAGGGAGTGAGGAGTGCGGCCTACACCTTC. Translated: CASSPGQGVRSAAYTF. This chain joins TRBV9 and TRBJ1-2, with 8 bases aligning to TRBD1. The CDR3 spans 16 residues. Germline V gene sequence: CDR1 SGDLS, CDR2 YYNGEE. V shed 4 bases, J shed 10 bases, and the junction held 18 bases outside the gene matches.

This clone was recorded a few times. The chain employs TRBV5-4 and TRBJ2-3; 9 bases align to TRBD2. V lost 2 bases, J lost 6 bases, and 7 bases stayed unmatched. The length of the CDR3 is 15 residues. The germline gives CDR1 SGHNT, CDR2 YYREEE (reference sequence). CDR3 region: CASSFGGRERDTQYF. In DNA, the CDR3 is TGTGCCAGCAGCTTCGGCGGGAGGGAAAGGGATACGCAGTATTTT. Full variable domain (missing parts from reference TRBV5-4 and TRBJ2-3): ETGVTQSPTHLIKTRGQQVTLRCSSQSGHNTVSWYQQALGQGPQFIFQYYREEENGRGNFPPRFSGLQFPNYSSELNVNALELDDSALYLCASSFGGRERDTQYFGPGTRLTVL.

The gene calls are TRBV19 and TRBJ1-5, with TRBD1 as a possible D gene (5 bases). V lost 5 bases and J 0 bases, leaving 14 bases between the germline ends. The CDR3 is made up of 16 amino acids. Germline V gives CDR1 LNHDA, CDR2 SQIVND (reference sequence). CDR3 nucleotides: TGTGCCAGTAGTTGGGGCAGCCTTTATAGCAATCAGCCCCAGCATTTT. Residues: CASSWGSLYSNQPQHF.

The V gene is TRBV4-3, the J gene TRBJ1-3; D ambiguous. From germline, CDR1 is LGHNA and CDR2 YSLEER. Trimming took 0 bases from V and 3 from J, leaving 12 bases between them. CDR3 length equals 16 residues. The CDR3 is CASSQDVGGGGNTIYF. CDR3 sequence (DNA): TGCGCCAGCAGCCAAGATGTTGGAGGAGGTGGAAACACCATATATTTT.

This sequence joins TRBV19 and TRBJ1-1, with a tentative D call TRBD1 (6 bases). Trimming cost V 3 bases and J 1 base, with 15 bases left between them. The CDR3 totals 16 residues. From germline, CDR1 is LNHDA and CDR2 SQIVND (reference sequence). CDR3 region: CASSIYGGLRNTEAFF. The CDR3, as DNA: TGTGCCAGTAGTATTTACGGGGGGCTCAGGAACACTGAAGCTTTCTTT.

The chain recombines TRBV19 with TRBJ1-5, with TRBD1 identical over 8 bases. The germline gives CDR1 LNHDA, CDR2 SQIVND (reference sequence). With V trimmed by 6 bases and J by 3 bases, 10 bases remained unmatched. The CDR3 is made up of 16 amino acids. The CDR3 is CASSITQGGNNQPQHF. For the CDR3, the DNA is TGTGCCAGTAGCATTACACAGGGGGGGAACAATCAGCCCCAGCATTTT.

This chain connects TRBV27 to TRBJ1-6; 8 bases are shared with TRBD1. Germline assignment: CDR1 MNHEY and CDR2 SMNVEV (reference sequence). The CDR3 spans 14 residues. V lost 4 bases to trimming and J lost 8 bases; unmatched junction nucleotides: 4. CDR3 amino acids: CASSSTGEHSPLHF. The CDR3 DNA is TGTGCCAGCAGTTCGACAGGGGAGCATTCACCCCTCCACTTT.

The rearrangement uses TRBV7-2 and TRBJ2-3; TRBD2 agrees at 7 bases. Germline values: CDR1 SGHTA, CDR2 FQGNSA. CDR3 length: 14 amino acids. V lost 5 bases, J lost 2 bases, and 4 bases stayed unmatched. The CDR3 bases are TGTGCCAGCAGCCGCGGGGGAGACACAGATACGCAGTATTTT. This encodes CASSRGGDTDTQYF.

This clone was detected ten times or more. The chain carries TRBV21-1 and TRBJ1-1; the D call in the table, TRBD1, was not verified against the DNA. TRBV21-1 is listed as a pseudogene. The CDR3 extends over 21 amino acids. Here the CDR3 DNA reads TGTGCCAGCAGCAAAGAAATCCCGGTCAGGGGGCGCCGAACCATGAACACTGAAGCTTTCTTT. It specifies CASSKEIPVRGRRTMNTEAFF.

The chain is built from TRBV30 and TRBJ2-7; tentatively, D is TRBD1 (6 bases). V lost 4 bases and J lost 4, with 14 bases in between. The CDR3 consists of 13 residues. CDR1 and CDR2 (germline): GTSNPN, SVGIG (reference sequence). The DNA of the CDR3 is TGTGCCTGGAAGGTACAGGGCGGGTACGAGCAGTACTTC. Residues: CAWKVQGGYEQYF.

The CDR3 nucleotides are TGTGCCAGCAGCCCACGATTAATGACAGGGACCAACACTGAAGCTTTCTTT. Translated: CASSPRLMTGTNTEAFF. The rearrangement joins TRBV6-2 or TRBV6-3 to TRBJ1-1; 7 nucleotides line up with TRBD1. Germline V gene lookup returns CDR1 MNHEY and CDR2 SVGEGT. J gave up 2 bases and V 6 bases, and 15 bases lay outside the gene matches. The CDR3 sequence is 17 residues long.